The 25 T cell receptor beta chains reported below all come from one sample, sequenced in a study of T cells in Graves' hyperthyroidism and ophthalmopathy (dated by TCRdb to the late 2010s). The library was made by multiplex PCR. Sequencing was performed on an Illumina HiSeq 2000. The TCR beta CDR3 regions were amplified from the RNA transcripts. The TCR CDR3 was subjected to a first round of RT-PCR using the HTBI primer set and the Qiagen OneStep RT-PCR kit. TCRdb handled the public reads itself, with Q25 trimming in fastp and clone calling in MiXCR, and kept productive beta chains. Identical CDR3 proteins give one entry, which carries the most common genes and DNA. The sample profile shows around 350,000 distinct CDR3 sequences; 15% to 19% of them were found once. The top ten clones comprise about a quarter of the sample. Sequencing was carried out using blood. The receptors originated from a woman aged 18-29 years with Graves' hyperthyroidism that later progressed to Graves' ophthalmopathy.

This clonotype was counted a few times. The V gene is TRBV20-1, the J gene TRBJ2-7, with 8 bases that match TRBD1. Germline trimming cut 3 bases from V and 1 base from J; bases unmatched to any gene: 11. The CDR3 has 16 amino acids. The germline CDR1 and CDR2 sequences are DFQATT and SNEGSKA (reference sequence). CDR3 nucleotide sequence: TGCAGTGCTAGTGGGAGGCAGGGGGCCTCTTCCTACGAGCAGTACTTC. Translating gives CSASGRQGASSYEQYF.

About this clonotype: The junction and the germline gene differ at one end; a read error may be behind it. This chain joins TRBV2 and TRBJ2-7; weak D call: TRBD1 (6 bases). This CDR3 is 16 amino acids long. Germline CDR1 is SNHLY and CDR2 is FYNNEI. The CDR3 loop is CASRGPDRLLSCEQYF. The CDR3 nucleotides are TGCGCCAGCAGGGGACCTGACAGGTTACTCTCCTGCGAGCAGTACTTC. Complete variable domain (other parts from reference TRBV2 and TRBJ2-7): EPEVTQTPSHQVTQMGQEVILRCVPISNHLYFYWYRQILGQKVEFLVSFYNNEISEKSEIFDDQFSVERPDGSNFTLKIRSTKLEDSAMYFCASRGPDRLLSCEQYFGPGTRLTVT.

This chain links TRBV4-3 with TRBJ2-2; 8 nucleotides align to TRBD1. The J segment lost 9 bases and the V segment lost 3 bases, leaving 12 bases of the junction unmatched. From germline, CDR1 is LGHNA and CDR2 YSLEER. The CDR3 sequence is 16 residues long. CDR3 region: CASSQVATGGLRELFF. For the CDR3, the DNA is TGCGCCAGCAGCCAGGTTGCAACAGGGGGTCTCAGGGAGCTGTTTTTT.

This chain joins TRBV6-1 and TRBJ2-7, with TRBD1 matching 7 bases. Looked up from germline, CDR1 is MNHNS and CDR2 is SASEGT. The CDR3 is made up of 14 amino acids. With 6 bases clipped from V and 3 bases from J, the junction kept 8 bases outside the gene matches. The CDR3 spells CASRTQGTYYEQYF. The CDR3 region has the DNA TGTGCCAGCAGAACACAGGGGACCTACTACGAGCAGTACTTC.

This clonotype occurred many times. The V gene is TRBV6-2 or TRBV6-3, the J gene TRBJ2-5, with 7 bases aligning to TRBD1. With 5 bases clipped from V and 0 bases from J, the junction kept 6 bases outside the gene matches. This CDR3 is built from 15 residues. Germline V gene lookup returns CDR1 MNHEY and CDR2 SVGEGT. This CDR3 is CASSPGQQDQETQYF. As DNA, the CDR3 is TGTGCCAGCAGTCCGGGACAGCAGGACCAAGAGACCCAGTACTTC.

The table lists this clonotype with many counts. The J gene is TRBJ1-4, the V gene TRBV10-3, with a weak D call TRBD1 (6 bases). The CDR3 runs 15 residues. In germline, CDR1 is ENHRY, CDR2 SYGVKD. Trimming removed 6 bases at V and 6 bases at J, with 17 bases between. CDR3 region: CAIRKTGRPDEKLFF. The CDR3 DNA reads as TGTGCCATCAGGAAAACAGGGAGGCCGGATGAAAAACTGTTTTTT.

This chain links TRBV30 with TRBJ2-2; 7 bases map to TRBD1. The CDR3 covers 14 residues. Trimming at V came to 2 bases and at J to 8 bases, leaving 8 bases not matched to a gene. Looked up from germline, CDR1 is GTSNPN and CDR2 is SVGIG (reference sequence). CDR3 in amino acids: CAWSTSTGIGELFF. CDR3 in DNA: TGTGCCTGGAGTACCTCGACAGGGATTGGGGAGCTGTTTTTT.

The CDR3 nucleotides are TGTGCCAGCAGCTTAGCGCCTAATTCACCCCTCCACTTT. Amino acids: CASSLAPNSPLHF. The chain combines TRBV7-9 with TRBJ1-6; D gene unclear. There are 13 residues in the CDR3. CDR1 and CDR2 from the germline V gene are SEHNR and FQNEAQ (reference sequence). V lost 0 bases and J lost 6, with 3 bases in between.

The table lists this clonotype with many counts. V usage is TRBV28 and J usage is TRBJ1-1, with D possibly matching TRBD1 (5 bases). The germline V and J ends were trimmed by 3 bases and 5 bases, with 19 bases remaining between them. The CDR3 contains 16 residues. Germline CDR1 MDHEN, CDR2 SYDVKM. The CDR3 spells CASSFRGVASGTEAFF. The CDR3 DNA sequence: TGTGCCAGCAGTTTTAGGGGAGTGGCGTCGGGGACTGAAGCTTTCTTT.

V gene TRBV5-4 combines with J gene TRBJ2-1; 8 nucleotides match TRBD2. The CDR3 has 18 amino acids. Germline CDR1 and CDR2: SGHNT and YYREEE (reference sequence). Trimming removed 4 bases from V and 4 bases from J; junction bases left unmatched: 16. CDR3 residues: CASSPGGGGGPFYNEQFF. The CDR3 region has the DNA TGTGCCAGCAGCCCCGGGGGGGGAGGGGGTCCCTTTTACAATGAGCAGTTCTTC.

This clonotype was picked up many times. This chain uses TRBV4-1 with TRBJ1-2; 11 nucleotides agree with TRBD1. Germline V gives CDR1 MGHRA, CDR2 YSYEKL. The J segment lost 4 bases and the V segment lost 1 base, leaving 5 bases of the junction unmatched. The length of the CDR3 is 16 residues. CDR3 nucleotides: TGCGCCAGCAGCCAAGTGACCGGGACAGGGGGCTATGGCTACACCTTC. It is translated as CASSQVTGTGGYGYTF.

This clonotype was recorded at least ten times. This CDR3 reads CASSFLSGEQFF. The CDR3 DNA sequence: TGTGCCAGCAGCTTTCTATCGGGAGAGCAGTTCTTC. The rearrangement joins TRBV7-9 to TRBJ2-1; D might be TRBD2 (5 bases). The CDR3 covers 12 residues. Trimming removed 3 bases from V and 10 bases from J, with 10 bases in between. Germline assignment: CDR1 SEHNR and CDR2 FQNEAQ (reference sequence).

The chain couples TRBV5-6 to TRBJ2-7; D not resolved. The CDR3 covers 13 residues. Between the trimmed V and J ends, which lost 0 bases and 4 bases, there was a span of 8 bases. Germline V CDR1 and CDR2: SGHDT, YYEEEE. CDR3 sequence reads: CASSLGFGYEQYF. The CDR3 DNA follows: TGTGCCAGCAGCTTGGGGTTCGGGTACGAGCAGTACTTC.

In its sample, this clonotype was seen many times. The chain has TRBV6-1 and TRBJ2-6, with TRBD1 identical over 7 bases. The CDR3 is 15 residues long. The V gene end was trimmed by 5 bases and the J gene end by 4 bases; junction bases not matched to a gene: 5. CDR1 MNHNS and CDR2 SASEGT come from the germline V gene. For the CDR3, the DNA is TGTGCCAGCAGTCCAACAGGGGACGGGGCCAACGTCCTGACTTTC. This codes for CASSPTGDGANVLTF.

This clonotype was found many times. This chain links TRBV7-2 with TRBJ2-7, with D uncertain. There are 14 residues in the CDR3. Trimming removed 1 base at V and 2 bases at J, with 9 bases between. Germline CDR1 is SGHTA and CDR2 is FQGNSA. CDR3 in DNA: TGTGCCAGCAGCTTAGTGGACGGAACCTACGAGCAGTACTTC. Its protein is CASSLVDGTYEQYF. The entire variable domain, with the rest obtained from reference TRBV7-2 and TRBJ2-7, is as follows: GAGVSQSPSNKVTEKGKDVELRCDPISGHTALYWYRQSLGQGLEFLIYFQGNSAPDKSGLPSDRFSAERTGGSVSTLTIQRTQQEDSAVYLCASSLVDGTYEQYFGPGTRLTVT.

This chain joins TRBV5-4 and TRBJ1-1; D is possibly TRBD1 (6 bases). The V end lost 0 bases, the J end lost 6 bases, and 15 bases lay between the germline ends. The V gene's germline CDR1 is SGHNT and CDR2 YYREEE (reference sequence). The CDR3 spans 15 residues. The CDR3 reads CASSLVEGDPAEAFF. In DNA form, the CDR3 reads TGTGCCAGCAGCTTGGTGGAGGGGGACCCTGCTGAAGCTTTCTTT.

V and J are TRBV7-9 and TRBJ2-7; TRBD2 matches 9 bases. Germline-derived CDR1 and CDR2 are SEHNR and FQNEAQ (reference sequence). The CDR3 has 18 residues. J was trimmed by 6 bases and V by 5 bases; bases with no gene match: 20. The CDR3 bases are TGTGCCAGCAGCCAAGATTGGGCGACTAGCGGCCCGTCCGGCGAGCAGTACTTC. Encoded protein: CASSQDWATSGPSGEQYF.

This clonotype showed up many times. The chain couples TRBV18 to TRBJ2-1; D is uncertain. Germline values: CDR1 KGHSH, CDR2 LQKENI. Trimming pared 3 bases from V and 9 bases from J, leaving 6 bases between. The CDR3 contains 11 residues. The CDR3 reads CASSPLPEQFF. The CDR3 DNA is TGTGCCAGCTCACCTCTACCTGAGCAGTTCTTC.

The sample holds a few counts of this clonotype. The chain recombines TRBV29-1 with TRBJ1-2; 8 positions agree with TRBD1. Germline CDR1 reads SQVTM; CDR2 reads ANQGSEA. Trimming removed 6 bases from V and 4 bases from J; junction bases left unmatched: 7. The CDR3 consists of 13 residues. The CDR3: CSVGQGPTYGYTF. CDR3 sequence (DNA): TGCAGCGTCGGACAGGGACCTACCTATGGCTACACCTTC. The variable domain in full, with the rest retrieved from reference TRBV29-1 and TRBJ1-2, is SAVISQKPSRDICQRGTSLTIQCQVDSQVTMMFWYRQQPGQSLTLIATANQGSEATYESGFVIDKFPISRPNLTFSTLTVSNMSPEDSSIYLCSVGQGPTYGYTFGSGTRLTVV.

The table lists this clonotype with many counts. This sequence joins TRBV20-1 and TRBJ1-3; D remains ambiguous. Germline CDR1 reads DFQATT; CDR2 reads SNEGSKA (reference sequence). Trimming stripped 4 bases from V and 1 base from J, with 14 bases between. CDR3 length: 15 amino acids. CDR3 sequence reads: CSATPSTWSGNTIYF. The DNA for the CDR3 is TGCAGTGCTACGCCTTCTACTTGGTCTGGAAACACCATATATTTT.

This chain joins TRBV2 and TRBJ2-1; 13 bases match TRBD2. This CDR3 contains 15 residues. In germline, CDR1 is SNHLY, CDR2 FYNNEI. With V trimmed by 6 bases and J by 6 bases, 5 bases remained unmatched. CDR3 residues: CASSVLAGGGNEQFF. DNA of the CDR3: TGTGCCAGCAGCGTACTAGCGGGAGGGGGCAATGAGCAGTTCTTC.

This clonotype came up once. This rearrangement joins TRBV6-1 to TRBJ1-4; 7 nucleotides match TRBD1. The CDR3 sequence is 12 residues long. Germline lookup yields CDR1 MNHNS and CDR2 SASEGT. With 6 bases clipped from V and 8 bases from J, the junction kept 3 bases outside the gene matches. The CDR3 bases are TGTGCCAGCAGGACAGGGTCCGAAAAACTGTTTTTT. Amino acids: CASRTGSEKLFF.

The rearrangement uses TRBV28 and TRBJ1-5; D perhaps matches TRBD1 (6 bases). V shed 10 bases and J shed 2 bases, with 15 bases lying between them. Germline V CDR1 and CDR2: MDHEN, SYDVKM. The CDR3 is 14 residues long. As DNA, the CDR3 is TGTGCCACCCTCAGGGGTATTGGCAATCAGCCCCAGCATTTT. Protein: CATLRGIGNQPQHF.

Ten or more counts support this clonotype. The V call is TRBV12-3 or TRBV12-4, the J call TRBJ2-5; D not certain. The length of the CDR3 is 12 residues. Trimming took 10 bases from V and 5 from J, leaving 14 bases between them. CDR3 amino acids: CATGESPETQYF. CDR3 DNA sequence: TGTGCCACCGGAGAGAGTCCGGAGACCCAGTACTTC.

A remark on this clonotype: One end of the junction is discordant with germline, which a read error may explain. The V call is TRBV20-1, the J call TRBJ2-2; 9 nucleotides match TRBD2. The CDR3 totals 15 residues. Germline CDR1 and CDR2: DFQATT and SNEGSKA (reference sequence). This CDR3 is CSAKGRAGGSGELVF. The CDR3 DNA is TGCAGTGCTAAAGGGCGAGCGGGAGGTTCCGGGGAGCTGGTTTTT.